The 29 T cell receptor beta chains below were found in one sample sequenced in a study of shared clonotypes between healthy human individuals. Clones were read by immunoSEQ multiplex PCR, and TCRdb kept only the in-frame ones, dropping some. There are about 2.4 million clones in the sample; roughly nine tenths occur only once, and over 0.12% lies in the top ten. The source material was naive CD4+ T cells sorted from blood. Noted subset: CD45RA+ positively selected. All receptors derive from a man in his late teens or twenties in good health.

J is TRBJ2-3 and V is TRBV4-1, with 8 bases identical to TRBD2. Losses at the gene ends were 3 bases for V and 6 bases for J; bases not matched to a gene: 11. Germline V gives CDR1 MGHRA, CDR2 YSYEKL. This CDR3 is 16 amino acids long. This CDR3 is CASSHLRGSGVDTQYF. The DNA of the CDR3 is TGCGCCAGCAGCCACTTGAGGGGTAGCGGGGTTGATACGCAGTATTTT.

The chain uses TRBV28 and TRBJ1-5, with a weak D call TRBD1 (5 bases). Trimming stripped 7 bases from V and 1 base from J, with 11 bases between. The length of the CDR3 is 14 residues. The germline gives CDR1 MDHEN, CDR2 SYDVKM. The CDR3 sequence is CASTPGLSNQPQHF. Here the CDR3 DNA reads TGTGCCAGCACCCCGGGACTCAGCAATCAGCCCCAGCATTTT.

The rearrangement joins TRBV30 to TRBJ2-3; tentative D call: TRBD1 (6 bases). CDR1 and CDR2 from the germline V gene are GTSNPN and SVGIG (reference sequence). The CDR3 covers 14 residues. V lost 5 bases and J lost 3, with 15 bases in between. In DNA, the CDR3 is TGTGCCTGGGACCAACAGGGCCGAACAGATACGCAGTATTTT. Translation: CAWDQQGRTDTQYF.

The chain uses TRBV10-2 and TRBJ1-5; the D is unclear. With 5 bases removed from V and 4 bases from J, the gap between germline ends came to 15 bases. Germline assignment: CDR1 WSHSY and CDR2 SAAADI. CDR3 length equals 15 residues. CDR3 DNA: TGCGCCAGCAGTCCGACGGGTGGGTTTAATCAGCCCCAGCATTTT. It specifies CASSPTGGFNQPQHF.

The chain recombines TRBV6-6 with TRBJ2-5; a possible D gene is TRBD2 (7 bases). Germline CDR1 MNHNY, CDR2 SVGAGI (reference sequence). The CDR3 is 16 residues long. Trimming pared 2 bases from V and 1 base from J, leaving 14 bases between. Here the CDR3 DNA reads TGTGCCAGCAGTTACGGGGGGGCCGGGGGCCAAGAGACCCAGTACTTC. Encoded protein: CASSYGGAGGQETQYF.

The chain links TRBV6-5 to TRBJ1-1; D is undetermined. Per germline, CDR1 MNHEY and CDR2 SVGAGI. The CDR3 is 14 residues long. Trimming pared 2 bases from V and 1 base from J, leaving 8 bases between. In nucleotides, the CDR3 is TGTGCCAGCAGTTACCTTCCGGCGAACACTGAAGCTTTCTTT. Its translation: CASSYLPANTEAFF.

CDR3 in DNA: TGTGCCAGCAGTTTACGGGACAGGCAGCATTTT. Encoded protein: CASSLRDRQHF. The rearrangement joins TRBV28 to TRBJ1-5; 8 nucleotides agree with TRBD1. There are 11 residues in the CDR3. The V segment lost 2 bases and the J segment 13 bases; nucleotides outside the gene matches: 1. Per germline, CDR1 MDHEN and CDR2 SYDVKM.

Note on this clone: The junction differs from germline at one of its ends, possibly a read error. V gene TRBV7-7 combines with J gene TRBJ2-3; D gene uncertain. CDR3 length: 15 amino acids. CDR1 and CDR2 (germline): SSHAT, FNYEAQ (reference sequence). CDR3: CASSPGGGRTDTQYF. CDR3 bases: TGTGCTAGCAGCCCTGGCGGCGGCCGCACAGATACGCAGTATTTT.

The rearrangement links TRBV28 to TRBJ1-1; TRBD1 might be the D (5 bases). V was clipped by 6 bases and J by 1 base, with 12 bases between them. The germline gives CDR1 MDHEN, CDR2 SYDVKM. The length of the CDR3 is 14 residues. CDR3 protein: CASREGYRNTEAFF. CDR3 DNA: TGTGCCAGCAGGGAGGGGTACAGGAACACTGAAGCTTTCTTT. The complete variable domain, with remaining parts taken from reference TRBV28 and TRBJ1-1, reads DVKVTQSSRYLVKRTGEKVFLECVQDMDHENMFWYRQDPGLGLRLIYFSYDVKMKEKGDIPEGYSVSREKKERFSLILESASTNQTSMYLCASREGYRNTEAFFGQGTRLTVV.

This clone was counted once. The genes are TRBV9 and TRBJ2-1; 12 bases are shared with TRBD2. The V gene end was trimmed by 1 base and the J gene end by 6 bases; junction bases not matched to a gene: 5. The CDR3 spans 16 residues. CDR1 is SGDLS, CDR2 YYNGEE, per germline. The CDR3: CASSVLGTSGPNEQFF. For the CDR3, the DNA is TGTGCCAGCAGCGTATTAGGGACTAGCGGGCCCAATGAGCAGTTCTTC.

Comments on this clone: Distinct nucleotide sequences in the sample also encode this CDR3. The chain couples TRBV2 to TRBJ1-5; 10 bases are a match to TRBD1. Germline CDR1 is SNHLY and CDR2 is FYNNEI. The CDR3 sequence is 13 residues long. The V segment lost 6 bases and the J segment 6 bases; nucleotides outside the gene matches: 2. CDR3 sequence (DNA): TGTGCCAGCAGGGGACAGGGGTCTCAGCCCCAGCATTTT. Its translation: CASRGQGSQPQHF.

The genes are TRBV5-6 and TRBJ2-7; D ambiguous. The CDR3 runs 11 residues. V dropped 0 bases and J dropped 6 bases, with 4 bases sitting between them. Per the germline V gene, CDR1 is SGHDT and CDR2 is YYEEEE. The CDR3 DNA reads as TGTGCCAGCAGCTTGGGGCCCGAGCAGTACTTC. Its protein product is CASSLGPEQYF.

This rearrangement joins TRBV1 to TRBJ2-5; the table names TRBD2, a call not compared with the DNA. TRBV1 is a known pseudogene. CDR3 length: 17 amino acids. The CDR3 reads CTSSQVGVRGGRETQYF. DNA of the CDR3: TGCACCAGCAGCCAAGTTGGGGTGCGGGGGGGTAGAGAGACCCAGTACTTC.

Regarding this clone: Other DNA sequences in this sample translate to the same CDR3. The chain joins TRBV18 to TRBJ1-5; D gene unclear. CDR3 size: 15 residues. CDR1 KGHSH and CDR2 LQKENI come from the germline V gene. The ends were cut back, 3 bases at V and 4 bases at J, with 13 bases in the middle. For the CDR3, the DNA is TGTGCCAGCTCACCGCTGGGTCCTTCTAATCAGCCCCAGCATTTT. Translation gives CASSPLGPSNQPQHF.

This clone was found once. The chain carries TRBV7-2 and TRBJ2-5, with no clear D. Trimming shortened V by 8 bases and J by 5 bases, and 3 bases separated the two germline ends. From germline, CDR1 is SGHTA and CDR2 FQGNSA. The CDR3 is made up of 9 amino acids. The CDR3 region is CASGETQYF. CDR3 bases: TGTGCCAGCGGGGAGACCCAGTACTTC.

Of note for this clone: Other nucleotide sequences from this sample produce the same CDR3. V is TRBV20-1 and J is TRBJ2-3; D uncertain. CDR3 size: 11 residues. Trimming cost V 3 bases and J 6 bases, with 7 bases left between them. The V gene's germline CDR1 is DFQATT and CDR2 SNEGSKA (reference sequence). The CDR3 sequence is CSARLADTQYF. The CDR3 nucleotides read TGCAGTGCTAGGTTGGCGGATACGCAGTATTTT.

The rearrangement joins TRBV9 to TRBJ1-3; tentative D call: TRBD1 (6 bases). Trimming removed 0 bases at V and 2 bases at J, with 12 bases between. CDR3 length: 16 residues. The germline V gene has CDR1 SGDLS and CDR2 YYNGEE. CDR3 region: CASSVGDNRPGNTIYF. The CDR3 DNA follows: TGTGCCAGCAGCGTAGGGGACAACCGACCTGGAAACACCATATATTTT.

J is TRBJ1-6 and V is TRBV7-2; 10 bases fit TRBD1. This CDR3 has 16 amino acids. V shed 2 bases, J shed 9 bases, and the junction held 7 bases outside the gene matches. The V gene's germline CDR1 is SGHTA and CDR2 FQGNSA. The CDR3 sequence: CASSLFSGTGASPLHF. Written as DNA, the CDR3 is TGTGCCAGCAGCTTATTCTCCGGGACAGGGGCTTCACCCCTCCACTTT.

This clone is a singleton in its sample. This chain joins TRBV4-3 and TRBJ2-7; D gene uncertain. Germline-derived CDR1 and CDR2 are LGHNA and YSLEER. V lost 0 bases, J lost 2 bases, and 11 bases lay in between. The CDR3 totals 15 residues. CDR3 region: CASSQEYPTAYEQYF. The CDR3 DNA follows: TGCGCCAGCAGCCAAGAGTACCCTACCGCCTACGAGCAGTACTTC.

The V gene is TRBV5-1, the J gene TRBJ1-1; TRBD1 matches at 9 bases. With 4 bases clipped from V and 5 bases from J, the junction kept 9 bases outside the gene matches. The CDR3 sequence is 15 residues long. Germline values: CDR1 SGHRS, CDR2 YFSETQ. CDR3 DNA sequence: TGCGCCAGCAGCGTGGGACAGGGAATAAAAACTGAAGCTTTCTTT. This sequence encodes CASSVGQGIKTEAFF.

This sequence joins TRBV30 and TRBJ2-7, with D tentatively TRBD2 (6 bases). The CDR3 spans 12 residues. The V end was cut by 3 bases, the J end by 5 bases, with 11 bases between. The germline V gene encodes CDR1 GTSNPN and CDR2 SVGIG (reference sequence). The CDR3 spells CAWRRRDDEQYF. The CDR3 DNA reads as TGTGCCTGGAGGAGGCGGGATGACGAGCAGTACTTC.

The J gene is TRBJ2-2, the V gene TRBV7-9; D is perhaps TRBD1 (6 bases). Germline V gene lookup returns CDR1 SEHNR and CDR2 FQNEAQ (reference sequence). The V end lost 5 bases, the J end lost 3 bases, and 13 bases lay between the germline ends. The CDR3 spans 15 residues. The CDR3 nucleotides read TGTGCCAGCAGCGACCCGGGACACTACACCGGGGAGCTGTTTTTT. Translated: CASSDPGHYTGELFF.

This clone has only one observation. The chain carries TRBV7-9 and TRBJ1-1; 8 bases line up with TRBD1. The CDR3 is made up of 11 amino acids. From germline, CDR1 is SEHNR and CDR2 FQNEAQ (reference sequence). V lost 4 bases and J lost 11; bases outside the gene matches: 3. DNA for the CDR3: TGTGCCAGCAGCTCGGACAGGGTGGCTTTCTTT. Protein product: CASSSDRVAFF.

This chain connects TRBV5-4 to TRBJ2-7; D could derive from TRBD1 or TRBD2 (5 bases each). Trimming left V 4 bases short and J 4 bases short, with 15 bases between. CDR1 and CDR2 (germline): SGHNT, YYREEE (reference sequence). CDR3 size: 14 residues. The CDR3 is CASSLQGRLYEQYF. The CDR3, as DNA: TGTGCCAGCAGCCTCCAGGGACGGTTGTACGAGCAGTACTTC.

The chain has TRBV10-3 and TRBJ2-7; D ambiguous. The ends were cut back, 10 bases at V and 0 bases at J, with 10 bases in the middle. The CDR3 runs to 12 residues. Germline V gives CDR1 ENHRY, CDR2 SYGVKD. CDR3 DNA: TGTGCCAGCTCCAACAGCTCCTACGAGCAGTACTTC. Residues: CASSNSSYEQYF.

V gene TRBV30 combines with J gene TRBJ2-5; D call uncertain. V was shortened by 2 bases and J by 5 bases, with 6 bases between the two germline ends. The CDR3 is 11 amino acids. The germline V gene encodes CDR1 GTSNPN and CDR2 SVGIG (reference sequence). CDR3 sequence (DNA): TGTGCCTGGAGTAATGAGGAGACCCAGTACTTC. Translated: CAWSNEETQYF.

The V and J genes are TRBV30 and TRBJ2-3; no reliable D call. In germline, CDR1 is GTSNPN, CDR2 SVGIG (reference sequence). V lost 0 bases, J lost 0 bases, and 13 bases lay in between. The CDR3 is made up of 16 amino acids. The CDR3 DNA sequence: TGTGCCTGGAGTGTATCCCCCGGACGGAGCACAGATACGCAGTATTTT. Protein sequence: CAWSVSPGRSTDTQYF. Looking up the rest from reference TRBV30 and TRBJ2-3 gives the full variable domain: SQTIHQWPATLVQPVGSPLSLECTVEGTSNPNLYWYRQAAGRGLQLLFYSVGIGQISSEVPQNLSASRPQDRQFILSSKKLLLSDSGFYLCAWSVSPGRSTDTQYFGPGTRLTVL.

The genes are TRBV6-5 and TRBJ2-7, with no clear D. Trimming removed 6 bases at V and 5 bases at J, with 8 bases between. The CDR3 is made up of 11 amino acids. From germline, CDR1 is MNHEY and CDR2 SVGAGI. The CDR3 nucleotides are TGTGCCAGCAGACGGAATGACGAGCAGTACTTC. Encoded protein: CASRRNDEQYF.

CDR3 amino acids: CATSGANQPQHF. As DNA, the CDR3 is TGTGCCACCTCTGGGGCCAATCAGCCCCAGCATTTT. The genes are TRBV10-3 and TRBJ1-5, with D tentatively TRBD1 (5 bases). V shed 10 bases and J shed 3 bases, with 10 bases lying between them. Germline V gene data show CDR1 as ENHRY and CDR2 as SYGVKD. There are 12 residues in the CDR3.